This T cell receptor beta chain is drawn from a study of blood T cell repertoires in COVID-19 (dated by TCRdb to between 2020 and 2021). Background on the whole study: Samples covering the acute and convalescent phases of COVID-19 were provided by collaborators in the United States, Italy and Spain. The prospective study material was composed of cDNA or gDNA derived from T cells, B-cell-depleted T cells, or PBMCs. The dataset comprised deeply sampled blood TCRbeta repertoires from subjects exposed to, actively infected with, or recovered from COVID-19. The repertoires were released in a freely available public database intended as a resource for research on the immune response to SARS-CoV-2. The samples were drawn from two sources: the first 160 participants of the ongoing ImmuneRACE study, and 1,200 or so subjects contributed by 6 global collaborators. Sample metadata almost always included a de-identified subject ID, COVID-19 status, age in years and sex. HLA class I and class II types, where available, came from metadata supplied by the sample provider rather than from assay-based typing. The paper's findings and limits, for the study overall: The quantity of clinical and demographic metadata differed by source and by participant and was supplied without curation.

The immunoSEQ Assay, a bias-controlled multiplex PCR, was used to amplify TCRbeta CDR3 regions from genomic DNA. The study's own analysis went as follows. The number of nucleated cells in each sample was estimated by amplification of reference gene primers within the assay. To quantify the absolute abundance of each unique TCRbeta CDR3 rearrangement, sequence reads were collapsed and filtered. For each sample, productive Simpson clonality was calculated as the square root of Simpson's diversity index over productive rearrangements. TCRdb limited this immuneACCESS table to in-frame rearrangements with V and J called. A share of clones is missing; checked studies link under half to unresolved V genes, and the rest is unexplained. Clone size and the V and J calls come from that table; the DNA yielded D and trimming. This sample lists tens of thousands of clones; roughly 90% were detected once. The ten largest clones take up 10% to 15% of the sample.

Each collaborating institution followed its own protocols to collect whole blood in K2EDTA tubes. Collaborator samples were shipped for TCRbeta analysis as frozen whole blood, isolated PBMCs, or DNA extracted from either sample type. Taken from the germline V gene, the CDR1 and CDR2 loops are SGHNT and YENEEA. V and J are truncated by 4 bases and 8 bases respectively, leaving an intervening sequence of 10 bases. The CDR3, from cysteine to phenylalanine, totals 12 residues. Only CDR3 DNA is held: 36 bases, read in frame from base 1. Remarks on this clone: Its antigen has not been determined. The record has no base qualities; no much larger clone is one base away.

Sequences were obtained from peripheral blood. The sequence joins TRBV11-3 to TRBJ2-3, and possibly TRBD1, on 6 matching bases. The TCR sequence derives from a man older than 75 with acute or convalescent COVID-19. The DNA reads TGTGCCAGCAGCTCTGTAGGGGGTACGCAGTATTTT. Its protein product is CASSSVGGTQYF.